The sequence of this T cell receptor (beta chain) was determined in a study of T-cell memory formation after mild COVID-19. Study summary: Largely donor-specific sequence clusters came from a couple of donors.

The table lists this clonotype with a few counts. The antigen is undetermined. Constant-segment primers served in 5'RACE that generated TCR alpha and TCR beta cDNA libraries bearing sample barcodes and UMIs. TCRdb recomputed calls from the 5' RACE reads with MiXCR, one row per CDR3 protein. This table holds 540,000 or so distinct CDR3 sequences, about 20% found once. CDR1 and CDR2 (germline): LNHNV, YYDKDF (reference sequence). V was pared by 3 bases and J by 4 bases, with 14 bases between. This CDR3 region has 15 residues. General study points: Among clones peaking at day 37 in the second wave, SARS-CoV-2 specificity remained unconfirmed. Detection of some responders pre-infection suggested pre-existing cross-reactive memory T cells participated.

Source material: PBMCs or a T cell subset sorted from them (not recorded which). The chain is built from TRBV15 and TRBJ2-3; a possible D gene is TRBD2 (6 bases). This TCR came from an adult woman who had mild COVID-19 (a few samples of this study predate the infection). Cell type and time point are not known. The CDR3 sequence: CATSRSGQGSDTQYF. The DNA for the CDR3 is TGTGCCACCAGCAGGAGCGGGCAGGGCTCAGATACGCAGTATTTT.